This TCR beta chain emerged from a study of tumor T cells in aggressive B-cell lymphoma. Method: immunoSEQ multiplex PCR; TCRdb's copy keeps in-frame clones and lacks some. The table lists 1,500 to 2,000 clones, 90% to 95% of them singletons. The CDR3 totals 17 residues. V lost 0 bases to trimming and J lost 4 bases; unmatched junction nucleotides: 10. Germline V gene data show CDR1 as LGHNT and CDR2 as FRNRAP. This sequence was found in an adult with diffuse large B cell lymphoma. The rearrangement joins TRBV12-5 to TRBJ1-1; 8 nucleotides align to TRBD1. Sequences were obtained from tumor tissue. CDR3 sequence (DNA): TGTGCTAGTGGTTTGGTACTCCCCGGACAGGGTTTCACTGAAGCTTTCTTT. It encodes CASGLVLPGQGFTEAFF.